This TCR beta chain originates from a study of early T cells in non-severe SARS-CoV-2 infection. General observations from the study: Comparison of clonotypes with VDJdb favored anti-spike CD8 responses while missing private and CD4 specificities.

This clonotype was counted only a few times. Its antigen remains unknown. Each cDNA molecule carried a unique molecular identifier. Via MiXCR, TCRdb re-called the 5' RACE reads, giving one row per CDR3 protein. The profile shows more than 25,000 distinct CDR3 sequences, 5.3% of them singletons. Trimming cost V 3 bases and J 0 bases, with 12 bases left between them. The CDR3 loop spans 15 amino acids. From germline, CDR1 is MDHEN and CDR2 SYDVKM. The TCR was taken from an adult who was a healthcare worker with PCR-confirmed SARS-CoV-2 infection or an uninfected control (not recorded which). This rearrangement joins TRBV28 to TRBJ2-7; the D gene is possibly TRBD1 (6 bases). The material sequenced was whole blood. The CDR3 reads CASSFAAGDSYEQYF. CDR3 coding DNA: TGTGCCAGCAGTTTCGCCGCAGGGGACTCCTACGAGCAGTACTTC.